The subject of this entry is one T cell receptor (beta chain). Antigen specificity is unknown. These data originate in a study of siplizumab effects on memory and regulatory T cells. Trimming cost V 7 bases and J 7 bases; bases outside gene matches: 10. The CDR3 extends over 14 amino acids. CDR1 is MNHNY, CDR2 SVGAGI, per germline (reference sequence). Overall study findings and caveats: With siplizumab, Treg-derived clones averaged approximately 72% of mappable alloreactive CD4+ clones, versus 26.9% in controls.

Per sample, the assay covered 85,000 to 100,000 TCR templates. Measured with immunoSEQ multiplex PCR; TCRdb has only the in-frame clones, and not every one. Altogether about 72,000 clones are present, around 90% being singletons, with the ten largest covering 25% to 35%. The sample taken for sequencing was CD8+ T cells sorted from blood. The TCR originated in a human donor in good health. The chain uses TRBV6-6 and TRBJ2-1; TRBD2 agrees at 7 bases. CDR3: CASMGSGISNEQFF. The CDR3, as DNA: TGTGCCAGCATGGGAAGCGGGATTTCTAATGAGCAGTTCTTC.